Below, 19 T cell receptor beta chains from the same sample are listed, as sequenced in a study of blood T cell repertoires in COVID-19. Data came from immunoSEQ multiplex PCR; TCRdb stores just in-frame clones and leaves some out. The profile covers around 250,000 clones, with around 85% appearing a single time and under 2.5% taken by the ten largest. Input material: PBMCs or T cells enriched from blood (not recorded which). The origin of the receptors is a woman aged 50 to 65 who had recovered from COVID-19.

CDR3 in amino acids: CASSEGEGVMNTGELFF. The CDR3 DNA sequence: TGTGCCAGCAGTGAAGGAGAAGGGGTAATGAACACCGGGGAGCTGTTTTTT. This chain links TRBV6-1 with TRBJ2-2; D is perhaps TRBD1 (5 bases). Looked up from germline, CDR1 is MNHNS and CDR2 is SASEGT. The CDR3 covers 17 residues. V was pared by 1 base and J by 1 base, with 13 bases between.

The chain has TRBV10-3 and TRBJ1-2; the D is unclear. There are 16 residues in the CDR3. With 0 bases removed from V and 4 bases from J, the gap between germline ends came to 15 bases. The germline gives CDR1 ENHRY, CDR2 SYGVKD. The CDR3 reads CAISESRATAGYGYTF. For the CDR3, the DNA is TGTGCCATCAGTGAGTCGAGAGCAACGGCGGGCTATGGCTACACCTTC.

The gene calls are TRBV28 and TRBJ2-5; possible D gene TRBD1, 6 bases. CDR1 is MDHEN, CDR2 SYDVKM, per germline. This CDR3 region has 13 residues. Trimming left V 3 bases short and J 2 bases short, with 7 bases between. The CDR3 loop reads CASSFTGQETQYF. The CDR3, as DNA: TGTGCCAGCAGTTTTACAGGGCAAGAGACCCAGTACTTC.

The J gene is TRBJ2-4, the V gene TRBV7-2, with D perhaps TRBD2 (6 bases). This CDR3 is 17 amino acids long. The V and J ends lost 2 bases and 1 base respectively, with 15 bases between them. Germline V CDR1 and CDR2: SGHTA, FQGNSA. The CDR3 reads CASSLSGGIGAKNIQYF. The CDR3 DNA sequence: TGTGCCAGCAGCTTATCAGGCGGGATTGGGGCCAAAAACATTCAGTACTTC.

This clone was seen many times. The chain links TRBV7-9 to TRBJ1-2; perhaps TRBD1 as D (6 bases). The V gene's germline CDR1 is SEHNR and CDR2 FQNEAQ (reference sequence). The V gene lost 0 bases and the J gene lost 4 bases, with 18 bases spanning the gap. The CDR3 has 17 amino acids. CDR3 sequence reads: CASSLAKSVTGFYGYTF. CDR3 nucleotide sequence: TGTGCCAGCAGCTTAGCGAAGTCCGTTACAGGGTTCTATGGCTACACCTTC.

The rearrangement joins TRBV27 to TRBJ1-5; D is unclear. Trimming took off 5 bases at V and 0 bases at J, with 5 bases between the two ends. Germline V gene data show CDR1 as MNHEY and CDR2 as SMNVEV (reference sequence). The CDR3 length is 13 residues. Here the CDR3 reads CASSRLSNQPQHF. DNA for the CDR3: TGTGCCAGCAGTCGACTTAGCAATCAGCCCCAGCATTTT.

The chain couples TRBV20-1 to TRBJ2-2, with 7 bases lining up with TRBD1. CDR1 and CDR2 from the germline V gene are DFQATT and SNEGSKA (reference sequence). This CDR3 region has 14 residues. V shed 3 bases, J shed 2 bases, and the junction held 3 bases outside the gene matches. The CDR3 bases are TGCAGTGCTAGTTGGGACAGTAACACCGGGGAGCTGTTTTTT. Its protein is CSASWDSNTGELFF.

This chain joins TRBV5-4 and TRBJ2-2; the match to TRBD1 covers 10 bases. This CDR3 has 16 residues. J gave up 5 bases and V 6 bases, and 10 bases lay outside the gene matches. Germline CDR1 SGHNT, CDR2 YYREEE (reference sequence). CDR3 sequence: CASKNWDRGVTGELFF. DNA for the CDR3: TGTGCCAGCAAAAATTGGGACAGGGGCGTAACCGGGGAGCTGTTTTTT.

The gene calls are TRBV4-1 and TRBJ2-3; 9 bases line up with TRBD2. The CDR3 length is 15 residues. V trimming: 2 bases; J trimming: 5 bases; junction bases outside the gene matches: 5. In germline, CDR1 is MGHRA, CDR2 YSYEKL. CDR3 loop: CASSQFSGRIDTQYF. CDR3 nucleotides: TGCGCCAGCAGCCAATTTAGCGGGAGAATAGATACGCAGTATTTT.

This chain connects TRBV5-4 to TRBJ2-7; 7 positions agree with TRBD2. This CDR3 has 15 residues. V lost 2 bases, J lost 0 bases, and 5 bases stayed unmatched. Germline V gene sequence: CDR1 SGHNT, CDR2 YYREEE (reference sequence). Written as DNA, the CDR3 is TGTGCCAGCAGCTTAAGCGGGGCCGGCTCCTACGAGCAGTACTTC. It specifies CASSLSGAGSYEQYF.

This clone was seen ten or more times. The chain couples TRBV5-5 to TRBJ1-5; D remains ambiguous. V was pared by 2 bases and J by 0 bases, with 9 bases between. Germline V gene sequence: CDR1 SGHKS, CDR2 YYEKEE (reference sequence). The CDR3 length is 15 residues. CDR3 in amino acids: CASSLGGISNQPQHF. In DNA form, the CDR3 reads TGTGCCAGCAGCTTAGGCGGTATTAGCAATCAGCCCCAGCATTTT.

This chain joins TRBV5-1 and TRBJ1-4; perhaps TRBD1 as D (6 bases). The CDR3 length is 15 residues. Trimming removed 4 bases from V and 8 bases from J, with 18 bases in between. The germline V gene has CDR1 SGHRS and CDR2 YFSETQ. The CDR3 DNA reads TGCGCCAGCAGCCCCCCGACAGGCGAACAAGAAAAACTGTTTTTT. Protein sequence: CASSPPTGEQEKLFF. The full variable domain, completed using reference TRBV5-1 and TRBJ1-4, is KAGVTQTPRYLIKTRGQQVTLSCSPISGHRSVSWYQQTPGQGLQFLFEYFSETQRNKGNFPGRFSGRQFSNSRSEMNVSTLELGDSALYLCASSPPTGEQEKLFFGSGTQLSVL.

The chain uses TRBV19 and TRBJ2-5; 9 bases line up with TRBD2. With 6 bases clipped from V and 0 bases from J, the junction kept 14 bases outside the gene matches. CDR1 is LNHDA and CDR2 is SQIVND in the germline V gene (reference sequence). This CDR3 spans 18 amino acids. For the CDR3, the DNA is TGTGCCAGTAGCCCAACTCTAGCGGGAATATCGCACCAAGAGACCCAGTACTTC. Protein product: CASSPTLAGISHQETQYF.

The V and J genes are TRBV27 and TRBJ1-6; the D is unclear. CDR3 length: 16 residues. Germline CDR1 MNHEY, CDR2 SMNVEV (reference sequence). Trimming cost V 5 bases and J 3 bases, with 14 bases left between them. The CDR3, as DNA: TGTGCCAGCAGTCCTCGTATGCAGGACTATAATTCACCCCTCCACTTT. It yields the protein CASSPRMQDYNSPLHF.

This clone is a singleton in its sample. CDR3 amino acids: CASSLSRGTSGKYEQYF. CDR3 nucleotide sequence: TGCGCCAGCAGCTTAAGTCGTGGGACTAGCGGAAAGTACGAGCAGTACTTC. The chain has TRBV5-1 and TRBJ2-7, with TRBD2 identical over 11 bases. Germline V gives CDR1 SGHRS, CDR2 YFSETQ. The CDR3 consists of 17 residues. V lost 2 bases and J lost 4; bases outside the gene matches: 11.

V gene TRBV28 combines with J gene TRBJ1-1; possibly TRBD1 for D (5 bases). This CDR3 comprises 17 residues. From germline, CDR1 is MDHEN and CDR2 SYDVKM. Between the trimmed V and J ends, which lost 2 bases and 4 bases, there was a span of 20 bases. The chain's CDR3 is CASSLRFGQGKGTEAFF. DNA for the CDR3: TGTGCCAGCAGTTTACGGTTCGGGCAGGGCAAGGGCACTGAAGCTTTCTTT.

The DNA for the CDR3 is TGTGCCAGCAGCTTAGATTTGAGCTATGGCTACACCTTC. This sequence encodes CASSLDLSYGYTF. This rearrangement joins TRBV11-2 to TRBJ1-2, with no clear D. Germline V gene lookup returns CDR1 SGHAT and CDR2 FQNNGV. V was cut by 0 bases and J by 4 bases, with 6 bases left in between. The CDR3 is made up of 13 amino acids.

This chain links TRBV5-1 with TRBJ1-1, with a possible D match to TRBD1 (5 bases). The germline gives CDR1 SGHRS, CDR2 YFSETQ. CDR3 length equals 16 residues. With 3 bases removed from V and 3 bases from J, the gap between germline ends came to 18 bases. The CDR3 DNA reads TGCGCCAGCAGCTCCCGTCGGACATACGAGGACACTGAAGCTTTCTTT. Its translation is CASSSRRTYEDTEAFF.

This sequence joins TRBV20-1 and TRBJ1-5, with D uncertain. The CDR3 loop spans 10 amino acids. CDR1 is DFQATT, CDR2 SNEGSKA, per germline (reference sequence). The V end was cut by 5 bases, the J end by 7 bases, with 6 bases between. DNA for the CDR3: TGCAGTGCTGGAGCGCAGCCCCAGCATTTT. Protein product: CSAGAQPQHF.